These 17 T cell receptor beta chains originate from one sample sequenced in a study of blood T cell repertoires in COVID-19. Produced via immunoSEQ multiplex PCR; TCRdb's table is partial and in-frame only. Of some 150,000 clones listed, about 89% are singletons. Sample: peripheral blood. All receptors come from a man in his 60s with active or convalescent COVID-19.

The rearrangement uses TRBV2 and TRBJ1-6; unclear D gene. Trimming left V 6 bases short and J 0 bases short, with 9 bases between. The CDR3 totals 15 residues. Germline-derived CDR1 and CDR2 are SNHLY and FYNNEI. The CDR3 DNA reads TGTGCCAGCAGGGAACAAATCTCCTATAATTCACCCCTCCACTTT. Translating gives CASREQISYNSPLHF.

The chain employs TRBV28 and TRBJ1-6; D possibly corresponds to TRBD1 (5 bases). Germline V gene sequence: CDR1 MDHEN, CDR2 SYDVKM. Between the trimmed V and J ends, which lost 5 bases and 10 bases, there was a span of 12 bases. This CDR3 is 13 amino acids long. As DNA, the CDR3 is TGTGCCAGCAGTCCCGGGACTTTATCACCCCTCCACTTT. The encoded protein is CASSPGTLSPLHF.

This clone appeared once. The chain employs TRBV20-1 and TRBJ2-5, with no clear D. V was cut by 5 bases and J by 5 bases, with 9 bases left in between. Germline CDR1 and CDR2: DFQATT and SNEGSKA (reference sequence). The CDR3 runs 11 residues. DNA for the CDR3: TGCAGTGCTGAGCCGCGGGAGACCCAGTACTTC. This codes for CSAEPRETQYF.

The V gene is TRBV9, the J gene TRBJ2-1; D possibly corresponds to TRBD2 (6 bases). V shed 2 bases and J shed 8 bases, with 8 bases lying between them. Germline V gives CDR1 SGDLS, CDR2 YYNGEE. The CDR3 is 12 residues long. This CDR3 reads CASSVRGDEQFF. The CDR3 nucleotides are TGTGCCAGCAGCGTGCGGGGCGATGAGCAGTTCTTC.

The CDR3, as DNA: TGTGCCAGCAGCTTAGCCGGGGATGGGGCCAACGTCCTGACTTTC. Amino acids: CASSLAGDGANVLTF. This chain connects TRBV7-9 to TRBJ2-6; D is possibly TRBD2 (5 bases). The CDR3 has 15 amino acids. The ends were cut back, 0 bases at V and 3 bases at J, with 6 bases in the middle. CDR1 and CDR2 (germline): SEHNR, FQNEAQ (reference sequence).

This chain connects TRBV5-8 to TRBJ2-7; tentatively, D is TRBD2 (6 bases). Germline V gives CDR1 SGHTS, CDR2 YDEGEE. V lost 2 bases and J 5 bases, leaving 11 bases between the germline ends. CDR3 length: 13 residues. CDR3 protein: CASSFGGYNEQYF. CDR3 nucleotides: TGTGCCAGCAGCTTTGGAGGGTACAACGAGCAGTACTTC.

The chain combines TRBV19 with TRBJ1-2; 8 nucleotides match TRBD1. Per the germline V gene, CDR1 is LNHDA and CDR2 is SQIVND (reference sequence). The CDR3 sequence is 16 residues long. The V and J ends lost 4 bases and 4 bases, in that order; junction bases with no gene match: 11. CDR3 sequence reads: CASSTSAGTGSYGYTF. CDR3 nucleotides: TGTGCCAGTAGTACCTCAGCGGGGACAGGAAGCTATGGCTACACCTTC.

V usage is TRBV2 and J usage is TRBJ2-3; weak D call: TRBD2 (5 bases). Between the trimmed V and J ends, which lost 4 bases and 2 bases, there was a span of 19 bases. This CDR3 spans 17 amino acids. CDR1 SNHLY and CDR2 FYNNEI come from the germline V gene. For the CDR3, the DNA is TGTGCCAGCAGTGGGCCGAGGGAAGCTAACCCCACAGATACGCAGTATTTT. Its translation is CASSGPREANPTDTQYF. Complete variable domain (other parts from reference TRBV2 and TRBJ2-3): EPEVTQTPSHQVTQMGQEVILRCVPISNHLYFYWYRQILGQKVEFLVSFYNNEISEKSEIFDDQFSVERPDGSNFTLKIRSTKLEDSAMYFCASSGPREANPTDTQYFGPGTRLTVL.

CDR3 coding DNA: TGTGCCAGCAGCCGCGGGTATACTGAAGCTTTCTTT. Its protein is CASSRGYTEAFF. The chain carries TRBV7-9 and TRBJ1-1, with D unresolved. The CDR3 extends over 12 amino acids. Germline lookup yields CDR1 SEHNR and CDR2 FQNEAQ (reference sequence). Trimming pared 5 bases from V and 5 bases from J, leaving 9 bases between.

The chain combines TRBV6-1 with TRBJ1-1, with D unresolved. The germline V gene has CDR1 MNHNS and CDR2 SASEGT. The CDR3 runs 13 residues. The V end lost 2 bases, the J end lost 4 bases, and 8 bases lay between the germline ends. The chain's CDR3 is CASSETGFTEAFF. The CDR3, as DNA: TGTGCCAGCAGTGAAACGGGGTTCACTGAAGCTTTCTTT.

The chain is built from TRBV11-2 and TRBJ1-5; 9 bases align to TRBD1. Losses at the gene ends were 6 bases for V and 5 bases for J; bases not matched to a gene: 8. The CDR3 contains 15 residues. Germline V lookup: CDR1 SGHAT, CDR2 FQNNGV. For the CDR3, the DNA is TGTGCCAGCAGTCCAGGGACAGGGCAGGATCAGCCCCAGCATTTT. Encoded protein: CASSPGTGQDQPQHF. Full variable domain (remainder filled in from reference TRBV11-2 and TRBJ1-5): EAGVAQSPRYKIIEKRQSVAFWCNPISGHATLYWYQQILGQGPKLLIQFQNNGVVDDSQLPKDRFSAERLKGVDSTLKIQPAKLEDSAVYLCASSPGTGQDQPQHFGDGTRLSIL.

The rearrangement uses TRBV25-1 and TRBJ1-5; D is ambiguous. Germline values: CDR1 MGHDK, CDR2 SYGVNS. Trimming stripped 2 bases from V and 0 bases from J, with 11 bases between. The CDR3 runs to 16 residues. CDR3: CASSEGRTHSNQPQHF. CDR3 coding DNA: TGTGCCAGCAGTGAAGGACGGACTCATAGCAATCAGCCCCAGCATTTT.

This rearrangement joins TRBV28 to TRBJ1-3; D ambiguous. Trimming removed 5 bases from V and 7 bases from J, with 21 bases in between. This CDR3 is built from 16 residues. Germline assignment: CDR1 MDHEN and CDR2 SYDVKM. The CDR3 spells CASSPSGRQPQNTIYF. Here the CDR3 DNA reads TGTGCCAGCAGTCCCTCCGGCCGACAACCGCAGAACACCATATATTTT.

The V and J genes are TRBV4-3 and TRBJ1-6, with D possibly matching TRBD1 (5 bases). The germline gives CDR1 LGHNA, CDR2 YSLEER. Trimming left V 0 bases short and J 1 base short, with 13 bases between. The CDR3 loop spans 18 amino acids. CDR3 amino acids: CASSQDPWGGSYNSPLHF. For the CDR3, the DNA is TGCGCCAGCAGCCAAGACCCCTGGGGGGGTTCCTATAATTCACCCCTCCACTTT.

J is TRBJ2-7 and V is TRBV28, with D possibly being TRBD1 (6 bases). The germline V gene encodes CDR1 MDHEN and CDR2 SYDVKM. V was shortened by 5 bases and J by 4 bases, with 9 bases between the two germline ends. The CDR3 length is 12 residues. As DNA, the CDR3 is TGTGCCAGCAGTGTACAGGGTTACGAGCAGTACTTC. This translates into CASSVQGYEQYF.

The gene calls are TRBV3-1 (or the pseudogene TRBV3-2) and TRBJ2-7, with 9 bases matching TRBD1. Germline lookup yields CDR1 LGHDT and CDR2 YNNKEL (reference sequence). The V segment lost 2 bases and the J segment 6 bases; nucleotides outside the gene matches: 8. The CDR3 is made up of 15 amino acids. CDR3 DNA sequence: TGTGCCAGCAGCCAAAGTTACAGGGGGCAGGGCGAGCAGTACTTC. It specifies CASSQSYRGQGEQYF.

V usage is TRBV7-8 and J usage is TRBJ1-1; maybe TRBD1 (5 bases). CDR3 size: 15 residues. V dropped 4 bases and J dropped 2 bases, with 14 bases sitting between them. Germline V lookup: CDR1 SGHVS, CDR2 FQNEAQ. This CDR3 is CASSYFGTINTEAFF. CDR3 nucleotide sequence: TGTGCCAGCAGCTACTTTGGGACTATCAACACTGAAGCTTTCTTT.